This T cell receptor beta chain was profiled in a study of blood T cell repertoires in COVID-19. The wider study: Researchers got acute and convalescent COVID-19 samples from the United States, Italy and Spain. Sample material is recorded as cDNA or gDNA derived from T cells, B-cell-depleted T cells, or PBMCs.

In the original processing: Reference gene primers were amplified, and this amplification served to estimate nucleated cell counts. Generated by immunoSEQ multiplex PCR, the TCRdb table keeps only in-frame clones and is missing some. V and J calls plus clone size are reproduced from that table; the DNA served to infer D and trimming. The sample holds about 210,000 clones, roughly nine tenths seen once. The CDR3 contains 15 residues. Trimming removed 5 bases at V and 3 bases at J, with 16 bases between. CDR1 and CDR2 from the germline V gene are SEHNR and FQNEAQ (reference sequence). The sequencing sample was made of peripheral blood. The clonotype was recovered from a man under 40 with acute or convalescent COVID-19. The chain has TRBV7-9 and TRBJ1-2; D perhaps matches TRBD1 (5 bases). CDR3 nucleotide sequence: TGTGCCAGCAGCCTACCCCGACAGATATACTATGGCTACACCTTC. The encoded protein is CASSLPRQIYYGYTF.